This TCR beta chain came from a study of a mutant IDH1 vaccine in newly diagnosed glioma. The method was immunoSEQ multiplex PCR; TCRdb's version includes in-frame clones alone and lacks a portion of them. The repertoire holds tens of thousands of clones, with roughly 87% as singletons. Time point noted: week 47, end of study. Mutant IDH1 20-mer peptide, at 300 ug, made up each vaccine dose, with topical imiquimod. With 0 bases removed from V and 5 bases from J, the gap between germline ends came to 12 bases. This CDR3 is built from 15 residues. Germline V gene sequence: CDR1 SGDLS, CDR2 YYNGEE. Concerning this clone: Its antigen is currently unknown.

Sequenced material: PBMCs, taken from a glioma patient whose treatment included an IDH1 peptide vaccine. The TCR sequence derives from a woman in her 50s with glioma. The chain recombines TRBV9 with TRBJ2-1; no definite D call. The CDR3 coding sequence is TGTGCCAGCAGCGTAGATGATAGCAACGACAATGAGCAGTTCTTC. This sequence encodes CASSVDDSNDNEQFF.